These 22 T cell receptor beta chains were all obtained from the same sample, sequenced in a study of CD8 T cells in ankylosing spondylitis. Using its own MiXCR run on the 5' RACE reads, TCRdb lists one record per CDR3 protein. Here the sample spans 200,000 or so distinct CDR3 sequences, over 10% being singletons. The sequencing sample was made of blood, either unsorted or a sorted T cell fraction (not recorded which). Receptors were obtained from a female donor with ankylosing spondylitis or in good health (not recorded which).

There are many counts of this clonotype. V gene TRBV11-3 combines with J gene TRBJ2-2, with D perhaps matching TRBD1 (6 bases). This CDR3 region has 16 residues. Looked up from germline, CDR1 is SGHNT and CDR2 is YENEEA. Trimming took 1 base from V and 5 from J, leaving 14 bases between them. This CDR3 reads CASSLAGVTVTGELFF. CDR3 coding DNA: TGTGCCAGCAGCTTAGCAGGGGTGACGGTAACCGGGGAGCTGTTTTTT.

This clonotype was recorded many times. The genes are TRBV6-2 or TRBV6-3 and TRBJ1-1; 7 bases align to TRBD1. Germline V lookup: CDR1 MNHEY, CDR2 SVGEGT. V shed 6 bases, J shed 4 bases, and the junction held 14 bases outside the gene matches. The CDR3 runs to 16 residues. CDR3 sequence (DNA): TGTGCCAGCAGCCGTAGACTACAGGGGCCAGCCACTGAAGCTTTCTTT. Encoded protein: CASSRRLQGPATEAFF.

This clonotype showed up just once. The V and J genes are TRBV7-2 and TRBJ2-7; D may match TRBD1 or TRBD2 (5 bases each). Germline loops: CDR1 SGHTA, CDR2 FQGNSA. The CDR3 length is 14 residues. V shed 4 bases and J shed 2 bases, with 12 bases lying between them. The DNA for the CDR3 is TGTGCCAGCAGCTCGAGGGGCTACCCCTACGAGCAGTACTTC. Translated, it gives CASSSRGYPYEQYF.

This clonotype was counted ten times or more. The chain has TRBV27 and TRBJ1-3; D perhaps matches TRBD1 (6 bases). V was shortened by 5 bases and J by 0 bases, with 14 bases between the two germline ends. In germline, CDR1 is MNHEY, CDR2 SMNVEV (reference sequence). The CDR3 is 16 amino acids. This CDR3 reads CASSPWGLPSGNTIYF. The CDR3, as DNA: TGTGCCAGCAGTCCTTGGGGGCTCCCCTCTGGAAACACCATATATTTT.

This clonotype was observed many times. V is TRBV12-3 or TRBV12-4 and J is TRBJ1-1; perhaps TRBD1 as D (6 bases). The length of the CDR3 is 14 residues. The V gene lost 1 base and the J gene lost 6 bases, with 12 bases spanning the gap. The CDR3 sequence: CASSLGGRVAEAFF. DNA for the CDR3: TGTGCCAGCAGTTTAGGGGGGCGCGTCGCTGAAGCTTTCTTT.

The J gene is TRBJ2-3, the V gene TRBV9; D uncertain. Trimming took off 0 bases at V and 2 bases at J, with 13 bases between the two ends. Germline CDR1 is SGDLS and CDR2 is YYNGEE. This CDR3 region has 16 residues. As DNA, the CDR3 is TGTGCCAGCAGCGTAGCACCGACTGGCGCCACAGATACGCAGTATTTT. Protein product: CASSVAPTGATDTQYF.

The V and J genes are TRBV20-1 and TRBJ1-5; maybe TRBD1 (5 bases). This CDR3 has 17 residues. The germline CDR1 and CDR2 sequences are DFQATT and SNEGSKA (reference sequence). The V end was cut by 3 bases, the J end by 4 bases, with 22 bases between. The CDR3 coding sequence is TGCAGTGCTAGGAGTCGGGGTCGGGACTCGGGAAATCAGCCCCAGCATTTT. Amino acid sequence: CSARSRGRDSGNQPQHF.

V and J are TRBV5-1 and TRBJ2-3, with 8 bases that match TRBD1. V gave up 3 bases and J gave up 6 bases; unmatched junction bases: 9. The CDR3 is made up of 15 amino acids. Germline CDR1 reads SGHRS; CDR2 reads YFSETQ. CDR3: CASSSGQGGGDTQYF. The CDR3 nucleotides read TGCGCCAGCAGCTCCGGACAGGGAGGAGGGGATACGCAGTATTTT. The full variable domain, with the rest looked up from reference TRBV5-1 and TRBJ2-3, is KAGVTQTPRYLIKTRGQQVTLSCSPISGHRSVSWYQQTPGQGLQFLFEYFSETQRNKGNFPGRFSGRQFSNSRSEMNVSTLELGDSALYLCASSSGQGGGDTQYFGPGTRLTVL.

This clonotype turned up a few times. The V call is TRBV7-3, the J call TRBJ1-5; D is unclear. The germline V gene encodes CDR1 SGHTA and CDR2 FQGTGA. Trimming pared 1 base from V and 5 bases from J, leaving 6 bases between. This CDR3 has 13 residues. The CDR3 loop is CASSLNVDQPQHF. The CDR3 region has the DNA TGTGCCAGCAGCTTAAATGTTGATCAGCCCCAGCATTTT. The full variable domain, rest sourced from reference TRBV7-3 and TRBJ1-5, is GAGVSQTPSNKVTEKGKYVELRCDPISGHTALYWYRQSLGQGPEFLIYFQGTGAADDSGLPNDRFFAVRPEGSVSTLKIQRTERGDSAVYLCASSLNVDQPQHFGDGTRLSIL.

The CDR3 sequence: CATSRDRSYEQYF. DNA of the CDR3: TGTGCCACCAGCAGAGATCGGTCCTACGAGCAGTACTTC. The rearrangement links TRBV15 to TRBJ2-7; D is undetermined. The CDR3 is 13 amino acids. V lost 0 bases and J lost 1, with 4 bases in between. Per germline, CDR1 LNHNV and CDR2 YYDKDF (reference sequence).

J is TRBJ2-7 and V is TRBV7-9; TRBD2 matches at 9 bases. CDR3 length equals 14 residues. V dropped 2 bases and J dropped 9; count of bases not matched to a gene: 8. Germline CDR1 is SEHNR and CDR2 is FQNEAQ (reference sequence). The CDR3 coding sequence is TGTGCCAGCAGCTTATCTAGCGGGGTAGTCTTGCAGTACTTC. Protein: CASSLSSGVVLQYF.

About this clonotype itself: An end of the junction does not agree with germline; a read error may underlie this. The chain couples TRBV7-1 to TRBJ1-2, with 7 bases lining up with TRBD1. TRBV7-1 is designated an ORF whose function remains uncertain. The CDR3 is 14 amino acids. This CDR3 is CARSSGQPYYGYTF. In nucleotides, the CDR3 is TGTGCCAGGAGCTCGGGACAGCCCTACTATGGCTACACCTTC.

This clonotype was detected ten times or more. V usage is TRBV28 and J usage is TRBJ2-6; D unresolved. This CDR3 has 11 residues. Germline assignment: CDR1 MDHEN and CDR2 SYDVKM. V gave up 3 bases and J gave up 19 bases, with 13 bases separating them. CDR3: CASSFGSQRTF. CDR3 bases: TGTGCCAGCAGTTTCGGGTCCCAAAGAACTTTC.

This clonotype was counted ten times or more. V usage is TRBV20-1 and J usage is TRBJ2-1, with D perhaps matching TRBD1 or TRBD2 (5 bases each). CDR3 length equals 13 residues. Germline CDR1 and CDR2: DFQATT and SNEGSKA (reference sequence). Trimming took off 6 bases at V and 5 bases at J, with 14 bases between the two ends. The CDR3 protein is CSAPRGSDNEQFF. CDR3 DNA sequence: TGCAGTGCCCCCCGGGGCAGTGACAATGAGCAGTTCTTC.

There are many counts of this clonotype. The J gene is TRBJ2-4, the V gene TRBV6-1; 8 bases map to TRBD2. Trimming removed 10 bases from V and 5 bases from J; junction bases left unmatched: 10. This CDR3 has 14 residues. In germline, CDR1 is MNHNS, CDR2 SASEGT. CDR3 bases: TGTGCCACCCGACTAGCGACCGATCAAAACATTCAGTACTTC. It codes for CATRLATDQNIQYF.

In this sample, this clonotype turned up a few times. V and J are TRBV28 and TRBJ2-3; TRBD2 might be the D (6 bases). This CDR3 spans 12 amino acids. Germline lookup yields CDR1 MDHEN and CDR2 SYDVKM. V lost 2 bases and J 9 bases, leaving 9 bases between the germline ends. The CDR3 region is CASSLRELTQYF. The DNA of the CDR3 is TGTGCCAGCAGTTTACGGGAGCTAACGCAGTATTTT.

The CDR3 sequence: CASSISSGTRGPDTQYF. CDR3 coding DNA: TGTGCCAGCAGCATCAGCTCCGGGACTAGGGGTCCAGATACGCAGTATTTT. The chain recombines TRBV7-2 with TRBJ2-3, with 8 bases aligning to TRBD2. J gave up 4 bases and V 5 bases, and 14 bases lay outside the gene matches. CDR1 is SGHTA and CDR2 is FQGNSA in the germline V gene. This CDR3 spans 17 amino acids.

This clonotype was detected ten times or more. The chain joins TRBV4-3 to TRBJ2-7, with D possibly matching TRBD1 (6 bases). Germline lookup yields CDR1 LGHNA and CDR2 YSLEER. V shed 4 bases and J shed 6 bases, with 22 bases lying between them. The CDR3 loop spans 16 amino acids. The CDR3 here is CASSRGHGSQGGEQYF. DNA for the CDR3: TGCGCCAGCAGCCGGGGCCACGGATCACAGGGTGGCGAGCAGTACTTC.

This clonotype was picked up many times. The genes are TRBV5-1 and TRBJ2-3; 9 nucleotides line up with TRBD2. CDR3 length: 15 amino acids. J was trimmed by 7 bases and V by 6 bases; bases with no gene match: 12. Germline V CDR1 and CDR2: SGHRS, YFSETQ. CDR3: CASTNTPGLAYTQYF. CDR3 nucleotides: TGCGCCAGCACCAACACCCCGGGACTAGCCTATACGCAGTATTTT.

This sequence joins TRBV12-3 or TRBV12-4 and TRBJ2-2; D not certain. The CDR3 contains 13 residues. Trimming removed 5 bases from V and 3 bases from J, with 7 bases in between. The CDR3 here is CASSPTYTGELFF. Written as DNA, the CDR3 is TGTGCCAGCAGTCCGACCTACACCGGGGAGCTGTTTTTT.

This chain links TRBV14 with TRBJ2-5; no clear D. Germline CDR1 is SGHDN and CDR2 is FVKESK. CDR3 length: 15 amino acids. Trimming took off 0 bases at V and 4 bases at J, with 12 bases between the two ends. The DNA for the CDR3 is TGTGCCAGCAGCCAAGATCTTGGTGGTGTAGAGACCCAGTACTTC. Translated: CASSQDLGGVETQYF.

This clonotype appeared many times. The J gene is TRBJ2-5, the V gene TRBV20-1; D unclear. Deletions cut 4 bases from V and 4 bases from J, with 10 bases between. Germline V CDR1 and CDR2: DFQATT, SNEGSKA (reference sequence). This CDR3 spans 12 amino acids. The CDR3 DNA follows: TGCAGTGCTATCGAAGAGATAGAGACCCAGTACTTC. Translation: CSAIEEIETQYF.